This T cell receptor beta chain was identified in a study of a mutant IDH1 vaccine in newly diagnosed glioma. Study context: Treated patients, averaging 40.4 years, were about 62% male and around 40% female. Therapy received beforehand was radiotherapy, temozolomide, or both, with most patients given both. General study findings and limits: Pseudoprogression seemed unlinked to shifts in top peripheral T cell clonotypes. Researchers report vaccine-induced immune responses in approximately 93% of patients.

Assay: immunoSEQ multiplex PCR; the TCRdb copy retains only in-frame clones and omits some. The profile shows approximately 16,000 clones, around 95% of them singletons. CDR3 length equals 13 residues. CDR1 is SGHTA and CDR2 is FQGNSA in the germline V gene. The ends were cut back, 2 bases at V and 4 bases at J, with 8 bases in the middle. This clone was counted once. What it binds is unknown. The time point is: baseline, week 1 (first vaccination visit). Treatment described: pre-vaccination baseline after standard-of-care therapy. The specimen comprised peripheral blood mononuclear cells (PBMCs), sampled from a glioma patient treated with radiotherapy, temozolomide or both. The chain has TRBV7-2 and TRBJ2-5, with TRBD2 as a possible D gene (6 bases). The receptor's source is a woman aged 18-29 years with glioma. Some clones in this sample may be carry-over from other donors' samples. In nucleotides, the CDR3 is TGTGCCAGCAGCTTACTAGCGAGAGAGACCCAGTACTTC. Its translation: CASSLLARETQYF.